The entry below describes one TCR beta chain. The data derive from a study of OX40 agonist ivuxolimab in advanced cancers. The protocol was immunoSEQ multiplex PCR, while the TCRdb copy is restricted to in-frame clones and leaves out a portion. Of tens of thousands of clones listed, 91% were seen once; the top ten hold 2% to 3%. Baseline was the first blood sampling point, followed by cycle 4 day 1 and cycle 7 day 1. This CDR3 is 13 amino acids long. Trimming took off 1 base at V and 5 bases at J, with 9 bases between the two ends. Germline V lookup: CDR1 SGHRS, CDR2 YFSETQ. This sample comprised CD4+ or CD8+ T cells sorted from blood, obtained in a trial of the OX40 agonist ivuxolimab. The sequence derives from an adult with an advanced solid tumor such as melanoma, head and neck, liver or kidney cancer. The genes are TRBV5-1 and TRBJ2-5; D possibly uses TRBD1 or TRBD2 (5 bases each). Here the CDR3 reads CASSLSWGETQYF. The CDR3 nucleotides are TGCGCCAGCAGCTTGTCCTGGGGGGAGACCCAGTACTTC.